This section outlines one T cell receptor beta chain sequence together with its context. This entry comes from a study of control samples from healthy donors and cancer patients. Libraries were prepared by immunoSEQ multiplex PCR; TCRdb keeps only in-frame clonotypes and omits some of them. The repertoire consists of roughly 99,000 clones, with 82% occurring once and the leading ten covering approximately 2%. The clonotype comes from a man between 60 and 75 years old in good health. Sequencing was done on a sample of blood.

The chain's CDR3 is CASSPTSNNEQYF. The CDR3 nucleotides are TGTGCCAGCAGCCCGACTAGTAATAACGAGCAGTACTTC. The genes are TRBV3-1 (or the pseudogene TRBV3-2) and TRBJ2-7; tentatively, D is TRBD2 (6 bases). Trimming removed 4 bases at V and 5 bases at J, with 12 bases between. The CDR3 runs to 13 residues. Germline assignment: CDR1 LGHDT and CDR2 YNNKEL (reference sequence).